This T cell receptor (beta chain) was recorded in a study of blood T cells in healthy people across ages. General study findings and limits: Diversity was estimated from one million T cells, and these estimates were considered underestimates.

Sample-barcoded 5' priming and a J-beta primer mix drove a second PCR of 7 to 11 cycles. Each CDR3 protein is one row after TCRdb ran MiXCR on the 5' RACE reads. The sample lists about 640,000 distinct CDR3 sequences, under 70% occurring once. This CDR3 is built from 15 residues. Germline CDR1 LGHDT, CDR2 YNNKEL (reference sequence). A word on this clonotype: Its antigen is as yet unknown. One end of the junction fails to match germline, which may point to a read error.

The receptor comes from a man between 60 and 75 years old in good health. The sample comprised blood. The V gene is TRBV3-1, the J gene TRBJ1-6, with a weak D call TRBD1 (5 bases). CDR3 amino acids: CASSPPGLPDSSLHF. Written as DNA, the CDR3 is TGTGCCAGCAGCCCCCCGGGACTGCCGGATTCATCCCTCCACTTT.